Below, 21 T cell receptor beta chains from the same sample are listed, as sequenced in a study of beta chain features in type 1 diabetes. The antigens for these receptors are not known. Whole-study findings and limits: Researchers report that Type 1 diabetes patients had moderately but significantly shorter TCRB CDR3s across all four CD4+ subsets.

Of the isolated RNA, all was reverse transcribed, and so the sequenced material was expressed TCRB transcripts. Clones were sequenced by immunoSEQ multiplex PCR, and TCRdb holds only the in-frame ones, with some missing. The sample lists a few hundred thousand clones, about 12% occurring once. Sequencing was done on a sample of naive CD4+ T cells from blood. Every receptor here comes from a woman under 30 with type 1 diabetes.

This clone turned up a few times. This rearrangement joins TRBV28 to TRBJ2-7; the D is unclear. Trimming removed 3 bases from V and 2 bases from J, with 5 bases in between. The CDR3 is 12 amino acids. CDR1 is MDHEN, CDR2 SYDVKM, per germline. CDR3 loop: CASSLTTYEQYF. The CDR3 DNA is TGTGCCAGCAGTTTGACAACCTACGAGCAGTACTTC.

The CDR3 region is CASLSGRGLSYEQYF. CDR3 bases: TGTGCCAGCCTGTCAGGGCGCGGTCTTTCCTACGAGCAGTACTTC. J is TRBJ2-7 and V is TRBV28, with D possibly TRBD1 on 5 matching bases. The CDR3 extends over 15 amino acids. Germline V lookup: CDR1 MDHEN, CDR2 SYDVKM. V lost 8 bases and J 1 base, leaving 18 bases between the germline ends.

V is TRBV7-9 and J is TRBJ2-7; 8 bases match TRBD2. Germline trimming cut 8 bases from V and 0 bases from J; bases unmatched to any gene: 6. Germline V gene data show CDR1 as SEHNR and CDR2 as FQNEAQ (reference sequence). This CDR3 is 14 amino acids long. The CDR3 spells CASGRGDSSYEQYF. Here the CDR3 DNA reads TGTGCCAGCGGGCGGGGGGATAGCTCCTACGAGCAGTACTTC.

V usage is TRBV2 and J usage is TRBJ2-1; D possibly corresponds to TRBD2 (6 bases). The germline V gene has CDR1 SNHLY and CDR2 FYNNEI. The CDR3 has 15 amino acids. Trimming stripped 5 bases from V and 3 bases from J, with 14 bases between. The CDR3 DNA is TGTGCCAGCAGTTGGTCGGGAGAGGGCTACAATGAGCAGTTCTTC. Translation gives CASSWSGEGYNEQFF.

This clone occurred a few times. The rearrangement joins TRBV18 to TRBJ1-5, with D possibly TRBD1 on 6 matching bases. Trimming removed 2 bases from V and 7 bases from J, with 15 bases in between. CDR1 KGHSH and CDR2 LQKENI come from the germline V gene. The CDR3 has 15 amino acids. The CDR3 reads CASSPGRGVDQPQHF. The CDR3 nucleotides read TGTGCCAGCTCACCAGGCAGGGGAGTAGACCAGCCCCAGCATTTT.

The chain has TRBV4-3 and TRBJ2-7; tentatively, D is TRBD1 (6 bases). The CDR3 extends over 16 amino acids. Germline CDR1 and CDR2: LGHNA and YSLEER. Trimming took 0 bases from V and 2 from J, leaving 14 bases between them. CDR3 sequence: CASSQEGQGMPYEQYF. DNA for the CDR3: TGCGCCAGCAGCCAAGAAGGGCAGGGGATGCCCTACGAGCAGTACTTC.

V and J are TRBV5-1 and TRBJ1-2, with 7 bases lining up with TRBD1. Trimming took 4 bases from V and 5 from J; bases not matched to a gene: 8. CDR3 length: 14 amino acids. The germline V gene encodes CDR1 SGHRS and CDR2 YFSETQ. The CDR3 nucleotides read TGCGCCAGCAGCGCCGGGACAGCTGAATATGGCTACACCTTC. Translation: CASSAGTAEYGYTF.

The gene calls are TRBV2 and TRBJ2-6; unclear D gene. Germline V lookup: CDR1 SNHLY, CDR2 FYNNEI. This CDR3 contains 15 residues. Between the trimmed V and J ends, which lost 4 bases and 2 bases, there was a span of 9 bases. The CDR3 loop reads CASSVGLAGANVLTF. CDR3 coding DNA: TGTGCCAGCAGTGTTGGTTTAGCTGGGGCCAACGTCCTGACTTTC.

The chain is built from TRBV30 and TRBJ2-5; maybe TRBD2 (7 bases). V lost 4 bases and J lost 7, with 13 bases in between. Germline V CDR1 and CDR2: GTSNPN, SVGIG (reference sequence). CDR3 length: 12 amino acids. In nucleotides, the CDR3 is TGTGCCTGGACCGAGGGAGGGGGGACCCAGTACTTC. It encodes CAWTEGGGTQYF.

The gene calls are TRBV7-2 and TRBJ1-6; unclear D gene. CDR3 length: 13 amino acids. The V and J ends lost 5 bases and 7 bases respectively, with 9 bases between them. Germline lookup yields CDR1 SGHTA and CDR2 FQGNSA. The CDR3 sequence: CASSPDGNSPLHF. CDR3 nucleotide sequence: TGTGCCAGCAGCCCCGACGGGAATTCACCCCTCCACTTT.

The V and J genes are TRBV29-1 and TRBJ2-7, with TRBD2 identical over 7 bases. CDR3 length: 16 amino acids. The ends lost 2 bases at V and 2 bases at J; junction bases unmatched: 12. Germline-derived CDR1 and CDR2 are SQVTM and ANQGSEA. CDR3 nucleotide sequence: TGCAGCGTTGAAATGTTTAGCGCGGGAGTGGCCTACGAGCAGTACTTC. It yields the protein CSVEMFSAGVAYEQYF.

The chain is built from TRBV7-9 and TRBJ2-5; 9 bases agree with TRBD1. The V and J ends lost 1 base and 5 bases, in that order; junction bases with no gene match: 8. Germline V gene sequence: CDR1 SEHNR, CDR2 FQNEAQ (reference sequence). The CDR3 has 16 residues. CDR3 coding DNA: TGTGCCAGCAGCTTAGGGACAGGGGCCCTCCGGGAGACCCAGTACTTC. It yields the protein CASSLGTGALRETQYF.

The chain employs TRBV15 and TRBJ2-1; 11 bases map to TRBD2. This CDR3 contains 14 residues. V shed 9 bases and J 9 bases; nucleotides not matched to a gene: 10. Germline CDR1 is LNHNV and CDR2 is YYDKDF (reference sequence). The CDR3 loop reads CATLAGGRVGEQFF. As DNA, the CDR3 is TGTGCCACTTTAGCGGGAGGGCGAGTCGGTGAGCAGTTCTTC.

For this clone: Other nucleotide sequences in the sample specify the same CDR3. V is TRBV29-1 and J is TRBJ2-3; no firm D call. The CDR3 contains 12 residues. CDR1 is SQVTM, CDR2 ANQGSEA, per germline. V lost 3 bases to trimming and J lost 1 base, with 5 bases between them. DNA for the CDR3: TGCAGCGTTGAGCGCGGCACAGATACGCAGTATTTT. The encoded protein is CSVERGTDTQYF.

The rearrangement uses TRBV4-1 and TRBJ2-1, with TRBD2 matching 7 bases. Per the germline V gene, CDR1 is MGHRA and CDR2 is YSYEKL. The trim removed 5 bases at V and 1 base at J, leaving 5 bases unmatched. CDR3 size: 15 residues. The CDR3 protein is CASSSAGRSYNEQFF. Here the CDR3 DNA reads TGCGCCAGCAGCTCAGCGGGACGGTCCTACAATGAGCAGTTCTTC.

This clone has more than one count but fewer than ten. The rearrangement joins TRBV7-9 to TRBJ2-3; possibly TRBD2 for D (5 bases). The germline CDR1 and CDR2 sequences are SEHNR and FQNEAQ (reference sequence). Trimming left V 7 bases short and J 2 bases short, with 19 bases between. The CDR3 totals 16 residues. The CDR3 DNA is TGTGCCAGCAACGAACACGGAGGTACTAACACAGATACGCAGTATTTT. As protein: CASNEHGGTNTDTQYF.

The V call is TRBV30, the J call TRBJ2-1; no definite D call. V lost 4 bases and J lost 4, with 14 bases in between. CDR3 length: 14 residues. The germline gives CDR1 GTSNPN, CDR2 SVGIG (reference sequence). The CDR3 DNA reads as TGTGCCTGGAATGTCGCGGTTGGATACAATGAGCAGTTCTTC. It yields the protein CAWNVAVGYNEQFF.

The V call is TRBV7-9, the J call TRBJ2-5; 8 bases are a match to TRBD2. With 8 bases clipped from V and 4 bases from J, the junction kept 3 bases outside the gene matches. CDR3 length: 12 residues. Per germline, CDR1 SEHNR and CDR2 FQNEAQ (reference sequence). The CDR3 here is CASCAGGETQYF. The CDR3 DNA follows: TGTGCCAGCTGCGCGGGAGGAGAGACCCAGTACTTC.

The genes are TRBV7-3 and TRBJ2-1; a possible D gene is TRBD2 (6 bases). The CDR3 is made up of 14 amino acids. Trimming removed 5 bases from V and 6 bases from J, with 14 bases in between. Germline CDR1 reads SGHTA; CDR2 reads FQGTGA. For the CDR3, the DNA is TGTGCCAGCAGCCCAGGGACCGGGAGCAATGAGCAGTTCTTC. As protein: CASSPGTGSNEQFF.

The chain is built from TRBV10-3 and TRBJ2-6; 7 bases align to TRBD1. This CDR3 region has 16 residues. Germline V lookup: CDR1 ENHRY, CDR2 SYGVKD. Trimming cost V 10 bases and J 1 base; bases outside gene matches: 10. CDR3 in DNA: TGTGCCACACGGGACAGTCTAGGATCTGGGGCCAACGTCCTGACTTTC. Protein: CATRDSLGSGANVLTF.

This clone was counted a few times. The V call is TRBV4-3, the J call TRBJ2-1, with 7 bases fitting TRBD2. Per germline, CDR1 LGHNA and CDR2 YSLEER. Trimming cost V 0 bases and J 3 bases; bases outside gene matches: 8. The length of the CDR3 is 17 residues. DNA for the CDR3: TGCGCCAGCAGCCAAGAGTTATCTAGCGGCATCTACAATGAGCAGTTCTTC. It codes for CASSQELSSGIYNEQFF.